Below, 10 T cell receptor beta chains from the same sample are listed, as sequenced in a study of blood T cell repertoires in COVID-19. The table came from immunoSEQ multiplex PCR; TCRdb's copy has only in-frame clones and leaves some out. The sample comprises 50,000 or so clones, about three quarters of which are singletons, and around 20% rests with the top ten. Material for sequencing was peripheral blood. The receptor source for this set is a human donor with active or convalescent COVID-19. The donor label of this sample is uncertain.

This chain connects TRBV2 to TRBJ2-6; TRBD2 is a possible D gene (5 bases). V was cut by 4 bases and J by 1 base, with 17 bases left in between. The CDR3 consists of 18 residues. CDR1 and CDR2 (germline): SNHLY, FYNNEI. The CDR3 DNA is TGTGCCAGCAGTGGAGTGTCGGGGTTTTGGTCTGGGGCCAACGTCCTGACTTTC. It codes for CASSGVSGFWSGANVLTF.

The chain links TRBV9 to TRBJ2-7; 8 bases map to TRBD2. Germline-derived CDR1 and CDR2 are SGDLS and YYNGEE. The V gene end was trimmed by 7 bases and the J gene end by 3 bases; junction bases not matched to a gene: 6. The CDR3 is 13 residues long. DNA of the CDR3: TGTGCCAGCGGCGGGAGCGGGGGCTACGAGCAGTACTTC. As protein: CASGGSGGYEQYF.

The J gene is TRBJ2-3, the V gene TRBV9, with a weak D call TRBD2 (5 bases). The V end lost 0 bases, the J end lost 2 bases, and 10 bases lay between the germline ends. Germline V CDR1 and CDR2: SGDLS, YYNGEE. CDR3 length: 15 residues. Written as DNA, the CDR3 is TGTGCCAGCAGCGTAGCGGGGTCGGTCACAGATACGCAGTATTTT. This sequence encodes CASSVAGSVTDTQYF.

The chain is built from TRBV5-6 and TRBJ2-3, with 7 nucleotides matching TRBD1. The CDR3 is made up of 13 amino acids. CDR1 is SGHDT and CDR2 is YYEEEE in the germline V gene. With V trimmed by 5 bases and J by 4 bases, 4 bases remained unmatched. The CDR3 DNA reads TGTGCCAGCAGAAGGCAGGGGGCAGATACGCAGTATTTT. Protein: CASRRQGADTQYF.

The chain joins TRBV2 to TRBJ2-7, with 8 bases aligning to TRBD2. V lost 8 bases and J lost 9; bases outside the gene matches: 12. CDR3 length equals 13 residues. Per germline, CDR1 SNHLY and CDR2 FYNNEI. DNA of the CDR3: TGTGCCAGCCCTTCTGGCGGGGGGACCGGGCAGTACTTC. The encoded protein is CASPSGGGTGQYF.

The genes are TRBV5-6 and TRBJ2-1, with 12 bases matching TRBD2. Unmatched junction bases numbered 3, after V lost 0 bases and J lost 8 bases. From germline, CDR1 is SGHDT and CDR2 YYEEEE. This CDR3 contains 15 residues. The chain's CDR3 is CASSLVPSGRDEQFF. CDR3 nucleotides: TGTGCCAGCAGCTTGGTGCCTAGCGGGAGGGATGAGCAGTTCTTC.

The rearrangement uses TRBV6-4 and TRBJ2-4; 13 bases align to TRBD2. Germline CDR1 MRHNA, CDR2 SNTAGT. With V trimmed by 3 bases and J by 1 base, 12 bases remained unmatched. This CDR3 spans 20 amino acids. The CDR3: CASSENPPGLAGPAKNIQYF. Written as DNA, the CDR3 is TGTGCCAGCAGTGAAAACCCTCCGGGACTAGCGGGGCCCGCCAAAAACATTCAGTACTTC.

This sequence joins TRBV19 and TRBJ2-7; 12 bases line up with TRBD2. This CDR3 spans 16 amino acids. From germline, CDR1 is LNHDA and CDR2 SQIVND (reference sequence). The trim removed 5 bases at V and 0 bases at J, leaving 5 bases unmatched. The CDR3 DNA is TGTGCCAGTAGTTTCCCGACTAGCGGGAGCTCCTACGAGCAGTACTTC. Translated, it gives CASSFPTSGSSYEQYF.

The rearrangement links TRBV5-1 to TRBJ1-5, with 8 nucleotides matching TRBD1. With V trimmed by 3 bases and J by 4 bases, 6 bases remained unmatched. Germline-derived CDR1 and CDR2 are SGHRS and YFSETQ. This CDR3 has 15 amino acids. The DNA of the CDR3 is TGCGCCAGCAGCTGGACAGGGACCTTTAATCAGCCCCAGCATTTT. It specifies CASSWTGTFNQPQHF.

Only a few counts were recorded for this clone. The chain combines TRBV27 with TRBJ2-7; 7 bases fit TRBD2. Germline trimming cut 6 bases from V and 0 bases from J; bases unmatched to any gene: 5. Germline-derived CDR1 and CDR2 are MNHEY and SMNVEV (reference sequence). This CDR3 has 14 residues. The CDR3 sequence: CASSGASGSYEQYF. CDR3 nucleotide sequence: TGTGCCAGCAGCGGGGCTAGCGGCTCCTACGAGCAGTACTTC.